This T cell receptor beta chain was profiled in a study of T cell responses to AZD1222 COVID-19 vaccine listed by TCRdb under 2021. In terms of the full investigation: A total of 233 trial participants underwent TCR sequencing, of whom around 200 received two doses of AZD1222 and 26 received two doses of the MenACWY control vaccine. Trial participants were enrolled by age into 18-55, 56-69 and 70-plus year subgroups, with about 150, 28 and 57 TCR-sequenced participants respectively. What the research found in general, with its limitations: No day 14 peak-response samples were available, so repertoires were characterized only after the peak T cell response. Reportedly, almost half of the unique spike-specific TCRs recognized epitopes lying outside the regions that are mutated in the B.1.351 and B.1.1.7 variants. After two AZD1222 doses, both the breadth and the depth of spike-specific TCRs were significantly higher than at day 0 and than in MenACWY recipients. CD4 TCRs associated with the vaccine covered the entire spike protein, and the dominant responses were in regions 160-218 and 743-854. In the small 56-69-year group, the increase in depth fell short of significance, most likely because of low power. Participants were mostly white British, with more females than males. The authors suggested clonal diversity may have been underestimated. Conclusions about previously exposed vaccinees were limited because only a handful of AZD1222 recipients were SARS-CoV-2 seropositive at baseline.

The CDR3 regions of human TCRbeta chains were analyzed by immunosequencing. The paper's data handling went like this. TCRs in the repertoires were compared against a reference library of SARS-CoV-2-specific TCRs that had been generated with the MIRA antigen-specificity platform. Breadth was defined as the fraction of unique TCRs that were SARS-CoV-2-associated. Depth was defined as the fraction of total T cells that were SARS-CoV-2-associated. Using the MIRA data, each spike-specific TCR was mapped to the spike region that the TCR reacts to and placed in a CD4 or CD8 class. Log10-transformed breadth and depth values were compared by one-way ANOVA with Sidak's multiple comparisons tests. The clones in this table, taken by TCRdb from immuneACCESS, are in-frame only. Not every clone is retained; where verified, under half of the shortfall comes from an unresolved V gene, and the cause of the rest is unknown. The V and J calls and clone size come from that table; D and trimming were worked out from the DNA. Recorded for this sample are 100,000 to 150,000 clones; roughly 88% of them occurred a single time. The ten largest clones take up more than 1% of the sample.

According to the study, the label for this sample's time point signals: about 28 days (+/-7) after the second vaccine dose. Because spike-specific TCR depth and breadth did not differ between the two schedules, AZD1222 recipients who got a second dose at roughly 4 weeks were pooled with those who got a second dose at roughly 12 weeks. Samples from vaccinated people were obtained from the UK trials COV001 and COV002, which included a single-blind randomized controlled phase 2/3 trial of AZD1222 (ChAdOx1 nCoV-19) in healthy adults. For TCRbeta chain sequencing, PBMC samples were collected from trial participants at day 0 and at day 28 after the second dose. As to this clone: Its antigen target is currently unknown. No base quality values were provided; no much bigger clone lies one nucleotide off.

The V and J ends are trimmed by 5 bases and 2 bases, leaving 10 bases between them. The CDR3 sequence holds 13 residues, the cysteine and phenylalanine included. The kept DNA is CDR3 alone, 39 bases in frame from the first base. Per the germline V gene, MNHEY is the CDR1 and SVGAGI is the CDR2. The sequence came from an adult who received the AZD1222 COVID-19 vaccine. Material: peripheral blood, obtained 28 days after the second AZD1222 dose. The rearranged segments are TRBV6-5 and TRBJ2-7; TRBD1 is perhaps the D gene, given 5 matching bases. The nucleotide sequence is TGTGCCAGCAGTACCAGGGTCCCCTACGAGCAGTACTTC. Translated, this gives CASSTRVPYEQYF.